What follows is one T cell receptor beta chain and its context. This receptor's antigen is unknown. No qualities accompany the bases; no much larger clone lies one base away. The CDR3 runs 15 residues from the cysteine to the phenylalanine. The CDR3 DNA has 45 bases and is translated from base 1. Trimming takes 2 bases from V and 0 bases from J, and the germline ends sit 8 bases apart. CDR1 is given as MNHNS and CDR2 as SASEGT, both from the germline V gene. This sample was included in a study of CD8 T cells in ankylosing spondylitis (dated by TCRdb to 2017 to 2019). With respect to the entire study: The study set out to find disease-linked TCR variants by profiling T cell receptor beta repertoires in ankylosing spondylitis patients and healthy donors. In total, the full study cohort was made up of nearly 110 healthy donors and about two dozen ankylosing spondylitis patients. Peripheral blood was sampled, and synovial fluid was also collected from ankylosing spondylitis patients. Summary of the overall study and its limitations: Some of the motif variants had been reported before in the synovial fluid and blood of reactive arthritis patients, a finding that suggests common disease-initiation mechanisms. Blood from ankylosing spondylitis patients appeared to be characterized by a TCR beta motif composed of eight highly homologous amino acid variants. In peripheral blood, the disease-linked clones were found at relatively low frequencies and had a CD8+ phenotype. The disease-linked clones were reported as significantly enriched in matched synovial fluid samples from ankylosing spondylitis patients.

The run used an Illumina HiSeq 2500. Quantitative 5'-RACE with molecular barcodes was the method used to prepare the TCR beta libraries. Per the original workflow: To identify disease-linked TCR variants, a new computational method was used, one built on a probabilistic model of VDJ rearrangement. TCRdb trimmed the raw reads at Q25, called clones with MiXCR and kept productive beta chains. Merged by CDR3 protein, the rows form single entries marked with the most common genes and DNA. These V and J calls originate from TCRdb's pipeline instead of the authors' own analysis. The sample table shows 300,000 to 400,000 distinct CDR3 sequences, and approximately 22% are seen once. The ten most abundant clones make up about an eighth of the sample.

The sequencing sample was made of blood, either unsorted or a sorted T cell fraction (not recorded which). Rearrangement joined TRBV6-1 to TRBJ1-5; the D gene is possibly TRBD1, with 5 bases matching. The TCR sequence derives from a male donor with ankylosing spondylitis or in good health (not recorded which). The DNA sequence is TGTGCCAGCAGTGAAACAGGAGATAGCAATCAGCCCCAGCATTTT. It translates as CASSETGDSNQPQHF.